This is a list of T cell receptor beta chains from one sample in a study of T cells in Graves' hyperthyroidism and ophthalmopathy. Each CDR3 protein is one row after TCRdb ran MiXCR on the multiplex PCR reads. The table includes approximately 640,000 distinct CDR3 sequences, around 15% detected once. The sequenced material came from blood. The source of these receptors is a woman under 40 with Graves' hyperthyroidism. CDR3s include the opening cysteine and the closing phenylalanine or tryptophan. D genes are given only for firm matches. Size is stated for part of the rows, as once, few or many counts, or as a class when the clone is expanded.

NA | TRBJ2-1 | TRBV7-3 | NA | CASSFQGNEQFF | TGTGCCAGCAGCTTCCAAGGCAATGAGCAGTTCTTC
many | TRBJ2-1 | TRBV6-1 | NA | CASSDYLNEQFF | TGTGCCAGCAGTGATTACCTTAATGAGCAGTTCTTC
few | TRBJ1-5 | TRBV4-1 | NA | CASSRGEGGNQPQHF | TGCGCCAGCAGCCGGGGGGAAGGCGGCAATCAGCCCCAGCATTTT
few | TRBJ2-3 | TRBV20-1 | TRBD2 | CSARLAGDSDTQYF | TGCAGTGCTAGACTAGCGGGAGATTCAGATACGCAGTATTTT
few | TRBJ1-1 | TRBV7-9 | NA | CASSLGRGDTEAFF | TGTGCCAGCAGCCTCGGGCGGGGGGACACTGAAGCTTTCTTT
many | TRBJ2-7 | TRBV12-3/TRBV12-4 | NA | CASSVSLAYEQYF | TGTGCCAGCAGTGTGTCCCTAGCCTACGAGCAGTACTTC
few | TRBJ1-1 | TRBV4-2 | TRBD1 | CASSRLTGQNTEAFF | TGTGCCAGCAGCCGATTGACAGGGCAGAACACTGAAGCTTTCTTT
many | TRBJ2-7 | TRBV20-1 | TRBD1 | CSAGDRGVYEQYF | TGCAGTGCTGGAGACAGGGGTGTCTACGAGCAGTACTTC
NA | TRBJ2-1 | TRBV7-9 | NA | CASSLSLALAYNEQFF | TGTGCCAGCAGCTTATCTCTAGCCCTAGCCTACAATGAGCAGTTCTTC
many | TRBJ2-2 | TRBV11-2 | NA | CASNPGQAYTGELFF | TGTGCCAGCAACCCGGGACAAGCCTACACCGGGGAGCTGTTTTTT
few | TRBJ1-1 | TRBV11-3 | TRBD1 | CASRPRRQGAAEAFF | TGTGCCAGCAGACCTCGTAGACAGGGGGCGGCTGAAGCTTTCTTT
NA | TRBJ1-5 | TRBV7-9 | NA | CASSHTLREDSNQPQHF | TGTGCCAGCAGTCACACTCTCAGGGAGGATAGCAATCAGCCCCAGCATTTT
many | TRBJ1-1 | TRBV12-3/TRBV12-4 | NA | CASSLVFQGRTEAFF | TGTGCCAGCAGTTTAGTTTTCCAGGGACGGACTGAAGCTTTCTTT
many | TRBJ2-1 | TRBV11-2 | NA | CASSLVAGWDEQFF | TGTGCCAGCAGCTTAGTGGCAGGGTGGGATGAGCAGTTCTTC
NA | TRBJ2-2 | TRBV7-3 | NA | CASSATGSTGELFF | TGTGCCAGCAGTGCTACGGGTTCCACCGGGGAGCTGTTTTTT
NA | TRBJ2-3 | TRBV9 | NA | CASSVRDSTDTQYF | TGTGCCAGCAGCGTGCGGGACAGCACAGATACGCAGTATTTT
many | TRBJ2-1 | TRBV3-1 | TRBD2 | CASSPSTSGVRNEQFF | TGTGCCAGCAGCCCTTCGACTAGCGGAGTCCGGAATGAGCAGTTCTTC
few | TRBJ2-5 | TRBV4-2 | TRBD1 | CASSQGGGDREETQYF | TGTGCCAGCAGCCAAGGGGGAGGGGACAGGGAGGAGACCCAGTACTTC
many | TRBJ2-7 | TRBV20-1 | NA | CSASPTGPGAYEQYF | TGCAGTGCTAGTCCCACCGGTCCCGGGGCCTACGAGCAGTACTTC
many | TRBJ2-2 | TRBV28 | NA | CATRESGHTGELFF | TGTGCCACTCGCGAGTCAGGGCACACCGGGGAGCTGTTTTTT
once | TRBJ2-3 | TRBV28 | NA | CAGSLGIDTQYF | TGTGCCGGCAGTCTAGGAATCGATACGCAGTATTTT
many | TRBJ2-1 | TRBV6-2/TRBV6-3 | NA | CASTHYNEQFF | TGTGCCAGCACTCATTACAATGAGCAGTTCTTC
many | TRBJ2-7 | TRBV6-1 | TRBD2 | CASSRGTSGGSSYEQYF | TGTGCCAGCAGCCGGGGGACTAGCGGAGGGAGCTCCTACGAGCAGTACTTC
few | TRBJ2-7 | TRBV29-1 | NA | CSVDVMGEQYF | TGCAGCGTTGATGTCATGGGCGAGCAGTACTTC
NA | TRBJ2-7 | TRBV10-3 | NA | CATGGESVEQYF | TGTGCCACCGGCGGGGAGAGTGTGGAGCAGTACTTC
few | TRBJ2-1 | TRBV5-6 | NA | CASSLELLSYNEQFF | TGTGCCAGCAGCTTGGAACTCCTCTCCTACAATGAGCAGTTCTTC
NA | TRBJ2-7 | TRBV29-1 | NA | CSAGSLGDEQYF | TGCAGCGCCGGGAGTTTAGGTGACGAGCAGTACTTC
many | TRBJ2-7 | TRBV3-1 | NA | CASSQEGYEQYF | TGTGCCAGCAGCCAGGAAGGTTACGAGCAGTACTTC
many | TRBJ1-5 | TRBV2 | TRBD1 | CASSDRGIGNQPQHF | TGTGCCAGCAGCGACAGGGGGATTGGCAATCAGCCCCAGCATTTT
many | TRBJ1-1 | TRBV30 | NA | CAWSVRLDDPEAFF | TGTGCCTGGAGTGTACGTTTGGACGACCCTGAAGCTTTCTTT
few | TRBJ2-1 | TRBV19 | NA | CASSISSVTYNEQFF | TGTGCCAGTAGTATATCATCGGTGACCTACAATGAGCAGTTCTTC
NA | TRBJ2-7 | TRBV10-3 | TRBD2 | CAISSGSSGRAGYEQYF | TGTGCCATCAGTTCCGGATCTAGCGGGAGGGCCGGCTACGAGCAGTACTTC
few | TRBJ2-2 | TRBV3-1 | TRBD2 | CASSLGLVWGGELFF | TGTGCCAGCAGCCTGGGACTAGTCTGGGGCGGGGAGCTGTTTTTT
NA | TRBJ2-7 | TRBV6-1 | NA | CASSSSWTSYNEQYF | TGTGCCAGCAGCTCAAGTTGGACTTCCTACAATGAGCAGTACTTC
few | TRBJ2-2 | TRBV19 | NA | CASSIGSAGNTGELFF | TGTGCCAGTAGTATCGGTTCTGCTGGCAACACCGGGGAGCTGTTTTTT
few | TRBJ2-2 | TRBV30 | TRBD2 | CAGGLASYTGELFF | TGTGCCGGTGGACTAGCGTCCTACACCGGGGAGCTGTTTTTT
NA | TRBJ1-3 | TRBV28 | NA | CASSSTGLSGNTIYF | TGTGCCAGCAGTTCTACAGGGCTCTCTGGAAACACCATATATTTT
many | TRBJ2-1 | TRBV28 | NA | CASSLSGDEQFF | TGTGCCAGCAGTCTTAGCGGCGATGAGCAGTTCTTC
few | TRBJ1-4 | TRBV7-8 | NA | CASSLSGTATNEKLFF | TGTGCCAGCAGCTTAAGTGGGACGGCAACTAATGAAAAACTGTTTTTT
NA | TRBJ2-3 | TRBV28 | NA | CASSLGGCTDTQYF | TGTGCCAGCAGTTTAGGGGGGTGCACAGATACGCAGTATTTT
many | TRBJ2-5 | TRBV20-1 | NA | CSASPTIQETQYF | TGCAGTGCTAGTCCGACCATCCAAGAGACCCAGTACTTC
NA | TRBJ2-6 | TRBV20-1 | NA | CSASLGALSSGANVLTF | TGCAGTGCTAGTCTTGGGGCCCTCAGCTCTGGGGCCAACGTCCTGACTTTC
many | TRBJ2-1 | TRBV10-3 | TRBD2 | CAISESREVRNEQFF | TGTGCCATCAGTGAGTCTCGGGAGGTTAGGAATGAGCAGTTCTTC
many | TRBJ1-1 | TRBV12-3/TRBV12-4 | NA | CASDHSENTEAFF | TGTGCCAGCGACCATTCCGAGAACACTGAAGCTTTCTTT